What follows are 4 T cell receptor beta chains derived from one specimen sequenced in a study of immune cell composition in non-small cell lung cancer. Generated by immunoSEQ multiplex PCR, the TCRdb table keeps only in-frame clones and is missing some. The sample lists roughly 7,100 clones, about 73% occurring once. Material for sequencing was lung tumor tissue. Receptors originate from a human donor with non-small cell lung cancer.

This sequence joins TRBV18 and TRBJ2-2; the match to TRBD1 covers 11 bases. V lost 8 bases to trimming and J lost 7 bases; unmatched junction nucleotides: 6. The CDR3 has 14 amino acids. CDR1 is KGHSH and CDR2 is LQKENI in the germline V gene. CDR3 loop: CASRGQGAVGELFF. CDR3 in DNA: TGTGCCAGCCGAGGACAGGGGGCCGTCGGGGAGCTGTTTTTT.

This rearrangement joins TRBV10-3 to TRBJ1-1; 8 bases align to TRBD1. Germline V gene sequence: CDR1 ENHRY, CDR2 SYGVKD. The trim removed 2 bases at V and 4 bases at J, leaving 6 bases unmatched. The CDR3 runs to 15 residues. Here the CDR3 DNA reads TGTGCCATCAGTGAGCCACGGACAGGGACCACTGAAGCTTTCTTT. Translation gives CAISEPRTGTTEAFF.

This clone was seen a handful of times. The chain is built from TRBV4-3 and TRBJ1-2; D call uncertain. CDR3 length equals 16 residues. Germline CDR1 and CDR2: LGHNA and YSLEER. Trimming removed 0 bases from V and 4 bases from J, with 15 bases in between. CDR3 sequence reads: CASSQDLGQAIYGYTF. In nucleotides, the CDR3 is TGCGCCAGCAGCCAAGATCTCGGTCAGGCCATCTATGGCTACACCTTC.

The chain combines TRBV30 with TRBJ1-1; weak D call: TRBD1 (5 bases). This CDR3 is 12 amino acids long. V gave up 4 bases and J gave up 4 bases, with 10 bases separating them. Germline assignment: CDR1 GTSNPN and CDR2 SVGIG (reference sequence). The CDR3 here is CAWKGSGTEAFF. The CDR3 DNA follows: TGTGCCTGGAAGGGGTCGGGCACTGAAGCTTTCTTT.